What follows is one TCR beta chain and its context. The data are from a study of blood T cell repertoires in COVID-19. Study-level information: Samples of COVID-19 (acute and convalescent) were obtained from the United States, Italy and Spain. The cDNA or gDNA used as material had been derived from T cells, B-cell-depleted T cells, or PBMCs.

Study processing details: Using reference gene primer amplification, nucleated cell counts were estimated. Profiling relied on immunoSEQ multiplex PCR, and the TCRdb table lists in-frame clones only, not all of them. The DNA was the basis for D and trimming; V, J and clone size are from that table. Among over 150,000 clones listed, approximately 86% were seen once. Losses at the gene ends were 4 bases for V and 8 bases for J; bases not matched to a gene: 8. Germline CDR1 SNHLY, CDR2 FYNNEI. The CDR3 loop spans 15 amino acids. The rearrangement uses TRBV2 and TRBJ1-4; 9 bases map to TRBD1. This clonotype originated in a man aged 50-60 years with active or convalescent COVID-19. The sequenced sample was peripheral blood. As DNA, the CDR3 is TGTGCCAGCAGTGCACTACAGGGGGCGAGGGAAAAACTGTTTTTT. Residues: CASSALQGAREKLFF.